This T cell receptor beta chain appears in the sequencing data of a study of CD8+ T cells in alopecia areata. About the research overall: For 6 to 18 months, tofacitinib was taken, and 6 months off drug followed.

Germline V gives CDR1 SGHTA, CDR2 FQGNSA. V was shortened by 5 bases and J by 0 bases, with 11 bases between the two germline ends. The CDR3 is made up of 15 amino acids. The investigators collected lesional scalp punch biopsies and peripheral blood from alopecia areata patients. In each case, RNA was isolated and then reverse transcribed into cDNA as the sequencing template. The assay was immunoSEQ multiplex PCR, and TCRdb's table has in-frame clones only and misses some. The sample holds under 20,000 clones; approximately 70% are singletons and the top ten take 6% to 7%. The receptor's source is a human donor with alopecia areata. The chain is built from TRBV7-2 and TRBJ2-4; D unclear. Source: skin, taken at week 0. CDR3 sequence reads: CASSQGRLAKNIQYF. The CDR3 DNA is TGTGCCAGCAGCCAAGGCCGGCTAGCCAAAAACATTCAGTACTTC. The full variable domain, completed using reference TRBV7-2 and TRBJ2-4, is GAGVSQSPSNKVTEKGKDVELRCDPISGHTALYWYRQSLGQGLEFLIYFQGNSAPDKSGLPSDRFSAERTGGSVSTLTIQRTQQEDSAVYLCASSQGRLAKNIQYFGAGTRLSVL.